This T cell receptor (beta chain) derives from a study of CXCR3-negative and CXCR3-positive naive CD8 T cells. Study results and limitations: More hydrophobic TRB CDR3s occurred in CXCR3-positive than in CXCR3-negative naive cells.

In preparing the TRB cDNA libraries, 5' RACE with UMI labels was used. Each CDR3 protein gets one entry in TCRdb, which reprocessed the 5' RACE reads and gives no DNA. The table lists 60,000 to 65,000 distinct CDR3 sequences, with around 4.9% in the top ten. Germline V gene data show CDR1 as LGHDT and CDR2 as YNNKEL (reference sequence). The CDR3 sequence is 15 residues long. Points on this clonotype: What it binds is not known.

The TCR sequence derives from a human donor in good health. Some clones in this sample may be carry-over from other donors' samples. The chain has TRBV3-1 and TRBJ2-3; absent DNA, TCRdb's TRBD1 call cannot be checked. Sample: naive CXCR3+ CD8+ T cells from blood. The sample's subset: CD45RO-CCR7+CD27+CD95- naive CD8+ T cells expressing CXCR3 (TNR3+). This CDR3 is CASSQESGGSDTQYF.